This paragraph covers one TCR beta chain sequence. Sequencing used immunoSEQ multiplex PCR; TCRdb keeps in-frame clones, though not all of them. This table has about 74,000 clones, 88% appearing once. Germline values: CDR1 SNHLY, CDR2 FYNNEI. CDR3 length: 13 residues. V was pared by 3 bases and J by 3 bases, with 9 bases between. The data were obtained in a study of blood T cell repertoires in COVID-19. On the study more broadly: Sources were T cells, B-cell-depleted T cells, or PBMCs; the material itself was cDNA or gDNA.

This clonotype was sampled from a man in his 70s with active or convalescent COVID-19. Sequenced: peripheral blood. This chain joins TRBV2 and TRBJ2-7; D might be TRBD1 (6 bases). The CDR3 region is CASSDRGHYEQYF. The CDR3 nucleotides are TGTGCCAGCAGTGACAGGGGTCACTACGAGCAGTACTTC.